The 9 T cell receptor beta chains below were found in one sample sequenced in a study of T cell responses to AZD1222 COVID-19 vaccine. The assay was immunoSEQ multiplex PCR, and TCRdb's table has in-frame clones only and misses some. The sample has 240,000 or so clones, about 92% seen once; the top ten hold 0.55%. The specimen comprised peripheral blood, sampled on day 0 of AZD1222 vaccination. These receptors originate from an adult in good health.

This chain connects TRBV6-6 to TRBJ2-2, with 12 bases that match TRBD2. V lost 5 bases, J lost 5 bases, and 9 bases stayed unmatched. The germline V gene encodes CDR1 MNHNY and CDR2 SVGAGI (reference sequence). The length of the CDR3 is 17 residues. The DNA of the CDR3 is TGTGCCAGCAGTCCCCTGACTAGCGGGAGTTCTACCGGGGAGCTGTTTTTT. Translation gives CASSPLTSGSSTGELFF.

In its sample, this clone was seen once. This sequence joins TRBV7-9 and TRBJ1-4, with D perhaps TRBD1 (5 bases). CDR1 is SEHNR, CDR2 FQNEAQ, per germline (reference sequence). Trimming left V 1 base short and J 7 bases short, with 19 bases between. The CDR3 sequence is 17 residues long. The CDR3 sequence is CASSLDRIGALSEKLFF. As DNA, the CDR3 is TGTGCCAGCAGCTTAGACAGGATCGGCGCTCTTAGTGAAAAACTGTTTTTT.

The rearrangement joins TRBV4-2 to TRBJ2-7; D call uncertain. Germline V CDR1 and CDR2: LGHNA, YNFKEQ. This CDR3 comprises 14 residues. Trimming removed 0 bases from V and 1 base from J, with 7 bases in between. CDR3 coding DNA: TGTGCCAGCAGCCAAGAAGGGTGGTCCTACGAGCAGTACTTC. Translation gives CASSQEGWSYEQYF.

The chain has TRBV6-5 and TRBJ2-3; no clear D. The V end was cut by 8 bases, the J end by 5 bases, with 14 bases between. Germline-derived CDR1 and CDR2 are MNHEY and SVGAGI. The CDR3 runs 13 residues. CDR3 sequence (DNA): TGTGCCAGCTCATCTTTAGTGCAAGATACGCAGTATTTT. Translation gives CASSSLVQDTQYF.

The chain joins TRBV12-5 to TRBJ2-3; D remains unclear. V was pared by 7 bases and J by 6 bases, with 8 bases between. Germline CDR1 LGHNT, CDR2 FRNRAP. The CDR3 contains 11 residues. The CDR3 loop reads CASAQFDTQYF. CDR3 DNA: TGTGCTAGTGCCCAATTCGATACGCAGTATTTT.

J is TRBJ2-1 and V is TRBV6-5; no reliable D call. This CDR3 has 15 amino acids. Per germline, CDR1 MNHEY and CDR2 SVGAGI. V gave up 6 bases and J gave up 0 bases, with 12 bases separating them. CDR3 sequence: CASSTSVGSYNEQFF. The CDR3 region has the DNA TGTGCCAGCAGCACTTCTGTTGGCTCCTACAATGAGCAGTTCTTC.

This chain joins TRBV6-5 and TRBJ1-4, with a possible D match to TRBD1 (5 bases). Trimming cost V 4 bases and J 5 bases, with 11 bases left between them. The CDR3 runs 14 residues. CDR1 MNHEY and CDR2 SVGAGI come from the germline V gene. The CDR3 here is CASSFQGGNEKLFF. The CDR3 nucleotides are TGTGCCAGCAGTTTCCAGGGCGGAAATGAAAAACTGTTTTTT.

This chain links TRBV5-1 with TRBJ1-2, with no clear D. V dropped 0 bases and J dropped 6 bases, with 15 bases sitting between them. CDR1 is SGHRS, CDR2 YFSETQ, per germline. This CDR3 region has 15 residues. For the CDR3, the DNA is TGCGCCAGCAGCTTGGGGGTTTTTCGAATGGATGGCTACACCTTC. Translating it yields CASSLGVFRMDGYTF.

About this clone itself: Its ends do not fully match the called genes, so a read error is possible. The chain carries TRBV7-2 and TRBJ2-7; TRBD2 might be the D (6 bases). Germline V gives CDR1 SGHTA, CDR2 FQGNSA. This CDR3 is built from 13 residues. As DNA, the CDR3 is TGTGCCAGCAGCATAGCGGCCACCTACGAGCAGTACTTC. Translation: CASSIAATYEQYF.